The T cell receptor beta chain under discussion was sequenced for a study of T cell responses to AZD1222 COVID-19 vaccine. The CDR3 runs to 14 residues. Per the germline V gene, CDR1 is SGHRS and CDR2 is YFSETQ. Trimming cost V 3 bases and J 5 bases, with 12 bases left between them. Measured with immunoSEQ multiplex PCR; TCRdb has only the in-frame clones, and not every one. The sample has around 150,000 clones, around 94% seen once; the top ten hold roughly 5.5%. Overall study results and limits: Every sample of the repertoires postdated the peak T cell response. Spike-specific TCR repertoires showed rising breadth and depth after two AZD1222 doses.

As concerns this clone: The antigen remains unidentified.

The chain employs TRBV5-1 and TRBJ2-1; perhaps TRBD1 as D (5 bases). This receptor was identified in an adult who received the AZD1222 COVID-19 vaccine. The source was peripheral blood, collected 28 days after the second AZD1222 dose. The CDR3 sequence: CASSSMGQNNEQFF. The CDR3 DNA sequence: TGCGCCAGCAGCTCGATGGGGCAGAACAATGAGCAGTTCTTC.